The 23 T cell receptor beta chains given below trace back to one sample, sequenced in a study of cytomegalovirus exposure and HLA in healthy donors. PCR used 60 Vbeta primers and 13 Jbeta primers. Data came from immunoSEQ multiplex PCR; TCRdb stores just in-frame clones and leaves some out. The repertoire holds roughly 110,000 clones, about 80% seen once, with roughly 3% in the top ten. Sequencing used PBMCs. Receptors were obtained from a female donor in good health and CMV-seronegative.

This chain uses TRBV14 with TRBJ2-1; TRBD2 matches at 10 bases. The CDR3 totals 18 residues. Trimming took 0 bases from V and 4 from J; bases not matched to a gene: 9. Looked up from germline, CDR1 is SGHDN and CDR2 is FVKESK. Written as DNA, the CDR3 is TGTGCCAGCAGCCAAGAGGGTCCCCTAGCGGGAGTTTACAATGAGCAGTTCTTC. This gives the protein CASSQEGPLAGVYNEQFF.

The chain employs TRBV19 and TRBJ2-1; weak D call: TRBD1 (5 bases). Germline V gives CDR1 LNHDA, CDR2 SQIVND (reference sequence). Trimming left V 2 bases short and J 2 bases short, with 10 bases between. There are 15 residues in the CDR3. CDR3 region: CASSISQDPYNEQFF. DNA for the CDR3: TGTGCCAGTAGTATATCACAGGACCCCTACAATGAGCAGTTCTTC.

The chain has TRBV30 and TRBJ1-5; D remains ambiguous. V lost 5 bases, J lost 2 bases, and 10 bases lay in between. CDR3 size: 13 residues. The germline CDR1 and CDR2 sequences are GTSNPN and SVGIG (reference sequence). CDR3 loop: CAWAREGNQPQHF. In DNA form, the CDR3 reads TGTGCCTGGGCGCGGGAGGGCAATCAGCCCCAGCATTTT.

J is TRBJ1-2 and V is TRBV2; D is perhaps TRBD1 (6 bases). CDR3 length equals 16 residues. With 6 bases removed from V and 6 bases from J, the gap between germline ends came to 23 bases. Germline CDR1 reads SNHLY; CDR2 reads FYNNEI. CDR3 loop: CASRIPRGRAMDGYTF. As DNA, the CDR3 is TGTGCCAGCAGGATTCCCAGGGGAAGGGCAATGGATGGCTACACCTTC.

The chain is built from TRBV18 and TRBJ2-3; D is possibly TRBD1 (5 bases). CDR3 length equals 13 residues. The V and J ends lost 3 bases and 2 bases respectively, with 6 bases between them. Germline V gene data show CDR1 as KGHSH and CDR2 as LQKENI. The CDR3 here is CASSPDTTDTQYF. The CDR3 nucleotides read TGTGCCAGCTCACCGGACACCACAGATACGCAGTATTTT. Based on the CDR3 plus reference TRBV18 and TRBJ2-3, the full variable domain is NAGVMQNPRHLVRRRGQEARLRCSPMKGHSHVYWYRQLPEEGLKFMVYLQKENIIDESGMPKERFSAEFPKEGPSILRIQQVVRGDSAAYFCASSPDTTDTQYFGPGTRLTVL.

This chain connects TRBV5-4 to TRBJ2-2, with 10 bases that match TRBD2. Germline trimming cut 2 bases from V and 5 bases from J; bases unmatched to any gene: 15. This CDR3 is built from 19 residues. CDR1 and CDR2 (germline): SGHNT, YYREEE (reference sequence). CDR3 region: CASSFATLSGGAGTGELFF. The CDR3 region has the DNA TGTGCCAGCAGCTTCGCGACTCTCAGCGGGGGGGCCGGAACCGGGGAGCTGTTTTTT.

The chain is built from TRBV6-6 and TRBJ1-3, with D perhaps matching TRBD1 (5 bases). Trimming took 3 bases from V and 4 from J, leaving 10 bases between them. The CDR3 length is 14 residues. Looked up from germline, CDR1 is MNHNY and CDR2 is SVGAGI (reference sequence). CDR3 protein: CASSYGTFGNTIYF. In DNA, the CDR3 is TGTGCCAGCAGTTATGGGACTTTCGGAAACACCATATATTTT.

This clone has a handful of counts. Here the CDR3 reads CASSLTGFQETQYF. The CDR3 bases are TGTGCCAGCAGCTTAACAGGATTCCAAGAGACCCAGTACTTC. This sequence joins TRBV5-4 and TRBJ2-5; TRBD1 is a possible D gene (5 bases). Germline V gene lookup returns CDR1 SGHNT and CDR2 YYREEE (reference sequence). The V and J ends lost 2 bases and 1 base respectively, with 9 bases between them. The CDR3 runs 14 residues.

The V and J genes are TRBV10-2 and TRBJ1-6, with a tentative D call TRBD1 (5 bases). The germline V and J ends were trimmed by 2 bases and 5 bases, with 7 bases remaining between them. From germline, CDR1 is WSHSY and CDR2 SAAADI. The length of the CDR3 is 14 residues. The CDR3 reads CASSEQGNNSPLHF. The CDR3 DNA sequence: TGCGCCAGCAGTGAGCAGGGAAATAATTCACCCCTCCACTTT.

This clone was observed once. This chain uses TRBV15 with TRBJ2-3; tentative D call: TRBD2 (7 bases). This CDR3 is built from 15 residues. CDR1 LNHNV and CDR2 YYDKDF come from the germline V gene (reference sequence). V lost 1 base to trimming and J lost 5 bases, with 13 bases between them. Written as DNA, the CDR3 is TGTGCCACCAGCAGAGTGTGGAGGGGGGGAGATACGCAGTATTTT. Translation gives CATSRVWRGGDTQYF.

This clone was detected only a few times. The gene calls are TRBV5-6 and TRBJ1-4; 9 nucleotides line up with TRBD1. The V gene end was trimmed by 4 bases and the J gene end by 4 bases; junction bases not matched to a gene: 11. Germline V lookup: CDR1 SGHDT, CDR2 YYEEEE. The CDR3 has 17 amino acids. CDR3 sequence reads: CASSTRQGVVRNEKLFF. CDR3 nucleotide sequence: TGTGCCAGCAGCACTCGACAGGGGGTTGTCCGTAATGAAAAACTGTTTTTT.

V and J are TRBV9 and TRBJ1-3, with 7 positions matching TRBD1. Losses at the gene ends were 6 bases for V and 0 bases for J; bases not matched to a gene: 6. This CDR3 spans 15 amino acids. Germline CDR1 is SGDLS and CDR2 is YYNGEE. The CDR3, as DNA: TGTGCCAGCACCCGACAGGGAAGCTCTGGAAACACCATATATTTT. Its translation: CASTRQGSSGNTIYF. Full variable domain (outside the CDR3, taken from reference TRBV9 and TRBJ1-3): DSGVTQTPKHLITATGQRVTLRCSPRSGDLSVYWYQQSLDQGLQFLIQYYNGEERAKGNILERFSAQQFPDLHSELNLSSLELGDSALYFCASTRQGSSGNTIYFGEGSWLTVV.

DNA of the CDR3: TGTGCCAGCGGGCAAGCGGGGACCTGGGATGAGCAGTTCTTC. As protein: CASGQAGTWDEQFF. The V call is TRBV2, the J call TRBJ2-1; 7 bases are shared with TRBD2. This CDR3 contains 14 residues. The germline V gene encodes CDR1 SNHLY and CDR2 FYNNEI. Trimming at V came to 8 bases and at J to 8 bases, leaving 12 bases not matched to a gene.

V usage is TRBV11-2 and J usage is TRBJ2-2; unclear D gene. The germline V and J ends were trimmed by 4 bases and 6 bases, with 18 bases remaining between them. From germline, CDR1 is SGHAT and CDR2 FQNNGV. CDR3 size: 16 residues. Written as DNA, the CDR3 is TGTGCCAGCAGCTCAAACTTACCAGGTCCGGCCGGGGAGCTGTTTTTT. It codes for CASSSNLPGPAGELFF.

The chain uses TRBV19 and TRBJ1-5; 7 positions match TRBD1. The CDR3 totals 14 residues. Germline V gene data show CDR1 as LNHDA and CDR2 as SQIVND (reference sequence). After removal of 1 base from V and 8 bases from J, the junction contained 5 bases not matched to a gene. In DNA, the CDR3 is TGTGCCAGTAGTATAGTGGAGGGGGCGAAGCCCCAGCATTTT. It translates to CASSIVEGAKPQHF. The whole variable domain, remainder taken from reference TRBV19 and TRBJ1-5, is DGGITQSPKYLFRKEGQNVTLSCEQNLNHDAMYWYRQDPGQGLRLIYYSQIVNDFQKGDIAEGYSVSREKKESFPLTVTSAQKNPTAFYLCASSIVEGAKPQHFGDGTRLSIL.

V usage is TRBV5-1 and J usage is TRBJ1-3; TRBD1 matches at 7 bases. The CDR3 sequence is 17 residues long. Per the germline V gene, CDR1 is SGHRS and CDR2 is YFSETQ. V gave up 3 bases and J gave up 2 bases; unmatched junction bases: 11. CDR3 amino acids: CASSSTFEGAAGNTIYF. The DNA of the CDR3 is TGCGCCAGCAGCTCCACTTTCGAGGGGGCAGCTGGAAACACCATATATTTT.

In its sample, this clone was seen a few times. The chain joins TRBV4-3 to TRBJ2-1, with 9 bases identical to TRBD2. V lost 0 bases, J lost 2 bases, and 2 bases stayed unmatched. This CDR3 is 16 amino acids long. Looked up from germline, CDR1 is LGHNA and CDR2 is YSLEER. CDR3 protein: CASSQEAGGPYNEQFF. Written as DNA, the CDR3 is TGCGCCAGCAGCCAAGAGGCGGGGGGGCCCTACAATGAGCAGTTCTTC.

The V gene is TRBV7-9, the J gene TRBJ2-7; 10 bases agree with TRBD1. J was trimmed by 2 bases and V by 6 bases; bases with no gene match: 4. Germline values: CDR1 SEHNR, CDR2 FQNEAQ (reference sequence). CDR3 length: 14 residues. In DNA, the CDR3 is TGTGCCAGCAGGCCCGGGACAGGGGCCTACGAGCAGTACTTC. It encodes CASRPGTGAYEQYF.

The chain couples TRBV27 to TRBJ1-5; TRBD1 might be the D (6 bases). V lost 5 bases, J lost 5 bases, and 7 bases lay in between. The CDR3 extends over 12 amino acids. Germline V gives CDR1 MNHEY, CDR2 SMNVEV (reference sequence). CDR3 amino acids: CASSHRDQPQHF. The CDR3 DNA reads as TGTGCCAGCAGTCACAGGGATCAGCCCCAGCATTTT.

The chain recombines TRBV5-6 with TRBJ1-6, with 8 bases that match TRBD1. The CDR3 sequence is 17 residues long. Losses at the gene ends were 1 base for V and 9 bases for J; bases not matched to a gene: 12. Germline V gives CDR1 SGHDT, CDR2 YYEEEE. The CDR3 DNA follows: TGTGCCAGCAGCTTGAGGACAGGGTCTGGGTTCGGTTCACCCCTCCACTTT. This translates into CASSLRTGSGFGSPLHF.

The V and J genes are TRBV10-2 and TRBJ1-2, with 7 bases identical to TRBD1. V lost 7 bases to trimming and J lost 2 bases; unmatched junction nucleotides: 7. The CDR3 sequence is 14 residues long. The germline CDR1 and CDR2 sequences are WSHSY and SAAADI. CDR3 DNA sequence: TGCGCCAGCACAACGGGGACAGACAACTATGGCTACACCTTC. This encodes CASTTGTDNYGYTF.

The V gene is TRBV4-1, the J gene TRBJ1-4; tentatively, D is TRBD1 (5 bases). Germline assignment: CDR1 MGHRA and CDR2 YSYEKL. The CDR3 contains 15 residues. Trimming stripped 5 bases from V and 7 bases from J, with 17 bases between. The CDR3 loop is CASSRTGGTAEKLFF. In DNA form, the CDR3 reads TGCGCCAGCAGCAGAACCGGGGGAACAGCTGAAAAACTGTTTTTT.

The V gene is TRBV4-1, the J gene TRBJ1-2; 10 positions agree with TRBD1. Trimming cost V 2 bases and J 1 base; bases outside gene matches: 10. Germline V CDR1 and CDR2: MGHRA, YSYEKL. The CDR3 extends over 18 amino acids. CDR3 in DNA: TGCGCCAGCAGCCAACGCGGACAGGGGGACAGGGATAACTATGGCTACACCTTC. This codes for CASSQRGQGDRDNYGYTF.